This TCR beta chain emerged from a study of cytomegalovirus exposure and HLA in healthy donors. For the study at large: In an early release, HLA-typed donors contributed about 79 million unique TCR sequences. There were approximately 400 genotyped donors. Of these, about 86% fell in the genetic ancestry cluster associated with self-reported Caucasian donors.

On this clone itself: Its antigen is unidentified.

Per germline, CDR1 MDHEN and CDR2 SYDVKM. The germline V and J ends were trimmed by 7 bases and 5 bases, with 11 bases remaining between them. The CDR3 has 13 amino acids. PCR was performed using 60 Vbeta and 13 Jbeta primers. Sequencing was performed with immunoSEQ multiplex PCR; in TCRdb, only in-frame clones are kept and a portion is missing. This table holds roughly 200,000 clones, 86% found once. Study-level points and caveats: Association of 17,000 or so TCR beta sequences with HLA alleles was found at 0.05 false discovery rate in a later analysis. Segments of the TCR beta V type were, in most cases, productive about 90% or about 30% of the time in an earlier analysis.

The specimen sequenced was PBMCs. This chain uses TRBV28 with TRBJ1-4; perhaps TRBD1 as D (5 bases). The TCR comes from a woman in her 30s in good health and CMV-seronegative. The CDR3 DNA follows: TGTGCCAGCACTGGGGCGAGGAATGAAAAACTGTTTTTT. Translation: CASTGARNEKLFF.